Detailed here is one T cell receptor (beta chain). Using immunoSEQ multiplex PCR, the repertoire was profiled, and TCRdb retains in-frame clones only, with some absent. Among tens of thousands of clones listed, roughly nine tenths were seen once. These data are taken from a study of blood T cell repertoires in COVID-19. CDR1 is SGHNT and CDR2 is YYREEE in the germline V gene (reference sequence). The CDR3 is made up of 16 amino acids. With V trimmed by 4 bases and J by 7 bases, 13 bases remained unmatched. This chain connects TRBV5-4 to TRBJ2-1, with 8 positions matching TRBD2. The sequenced sample was peripheral blood. The origin of this receptor is a man older than 75 in a cohort sampled during active COVID-19. The CDR3: CASSQGGGGPGNEQFF. The CDR3, as DNA: TGTGCCAGCAGCCAAGGAGGCGGGGGGCCTGGAAATGAGCAGTTCTTC.